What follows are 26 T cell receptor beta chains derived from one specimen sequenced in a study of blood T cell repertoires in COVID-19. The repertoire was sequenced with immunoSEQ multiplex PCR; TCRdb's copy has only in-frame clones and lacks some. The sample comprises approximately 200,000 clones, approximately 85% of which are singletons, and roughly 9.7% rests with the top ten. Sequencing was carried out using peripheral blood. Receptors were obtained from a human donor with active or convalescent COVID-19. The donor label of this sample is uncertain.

The CDR3 sequence: CATSDQGKETQYF. CDR3 coding DNA: TGTGCCACCAGTGATCAGGGGAAAGAGACCCAGTACTTC. The rearrangement uses TRBV24-1 and TRBJ2-5, with D tentatively TRBD1 (6 bases). This CDR3 has 13 amino acids. Trimming cost V 3 bases and J 3 bases, with 7 bases left between them. CDR1 and CDR2 from the germline V gene are KGHDR and SFDVKD.

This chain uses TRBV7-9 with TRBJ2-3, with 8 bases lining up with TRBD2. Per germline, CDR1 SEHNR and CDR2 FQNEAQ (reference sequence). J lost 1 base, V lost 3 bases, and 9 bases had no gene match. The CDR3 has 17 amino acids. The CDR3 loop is CASSLSGSGVGTDTQYF. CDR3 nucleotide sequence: TGTGCCAGCAGCTTGAGCGGGAGTGGAGTCGGCACAGATACGCAGTATTTT.

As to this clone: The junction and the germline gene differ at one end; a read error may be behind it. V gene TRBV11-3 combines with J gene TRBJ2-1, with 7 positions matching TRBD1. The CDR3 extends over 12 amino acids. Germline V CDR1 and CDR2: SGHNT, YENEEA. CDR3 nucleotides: TGTGCCAGCAGCTTAGCAGGGGGAGAAGAGGTCTTC. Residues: CASSLAGGEEVF. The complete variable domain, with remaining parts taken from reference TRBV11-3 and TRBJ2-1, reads EAGVVQSPRYKIIEKKQPVAFWCNPISGHNTLYWYLQNLGQGPELLIRYENEEAVDDSQLPKDRFSAERLKGVDSTLKIQPAELGDSAVYLCASSLAGGEEVFGPGTRLTVL.

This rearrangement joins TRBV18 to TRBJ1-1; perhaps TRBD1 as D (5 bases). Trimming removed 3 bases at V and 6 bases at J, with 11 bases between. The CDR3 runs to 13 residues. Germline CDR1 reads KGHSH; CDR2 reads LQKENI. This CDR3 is CASSPEGPAEAFF. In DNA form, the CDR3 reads TGTGCCAGCTCACCGGAGGGGCCGGCTGAAGCTTTCTTT.

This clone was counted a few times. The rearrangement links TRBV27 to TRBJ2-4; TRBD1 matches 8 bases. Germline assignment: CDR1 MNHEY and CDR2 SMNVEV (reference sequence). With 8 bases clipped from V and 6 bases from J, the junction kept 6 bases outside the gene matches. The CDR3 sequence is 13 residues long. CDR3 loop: CASQRTGLNIQYF. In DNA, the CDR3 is TGTGCCAGCCAAAGGACAGGGTTAAACATTCAGTACTTC.

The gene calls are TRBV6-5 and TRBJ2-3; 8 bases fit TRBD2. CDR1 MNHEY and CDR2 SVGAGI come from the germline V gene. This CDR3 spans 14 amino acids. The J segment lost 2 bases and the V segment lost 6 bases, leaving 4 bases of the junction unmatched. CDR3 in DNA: TGTGCCAGCAGCAGCGGGGGCCTCACAGATACGCAGTATTTT. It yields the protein CASSSGGLTDTQYF.

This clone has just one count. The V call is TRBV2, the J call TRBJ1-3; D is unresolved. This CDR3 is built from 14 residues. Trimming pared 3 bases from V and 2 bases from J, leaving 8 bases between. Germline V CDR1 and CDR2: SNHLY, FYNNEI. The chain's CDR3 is CASSEGGPGNTIYF. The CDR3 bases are TGTGCCAGCAGTGAGGGAGGGCCTGGAAACACCATATATTTT.

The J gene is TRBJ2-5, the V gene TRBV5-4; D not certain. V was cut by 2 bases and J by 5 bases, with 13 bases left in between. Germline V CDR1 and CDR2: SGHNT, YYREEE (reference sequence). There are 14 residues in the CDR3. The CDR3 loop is CASSLFPGTETQYF. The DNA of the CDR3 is TGTGCCAGCAGCTTATTCCCAGGAACGGAGACCCAGTACTTC.

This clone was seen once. The CDR3 sequence is CASNGRGKGTGELFF. As DNA, the CDR3 is TGTGCCAGCAACGGCCGGGGGAAGGGGACCGGGGAGCTGTTTTTT. This sequence joins TRBV28 and TRBJ2-2; D is perhaps TRBD2 (6 bases). The CDR3 covers 15 residues. The germline V and J ends were trimmed by 7 bases and 5 bases, with 17 bases remaining between them. From germline, CDR1 is MDHEN and CDR2 SYDVKM.

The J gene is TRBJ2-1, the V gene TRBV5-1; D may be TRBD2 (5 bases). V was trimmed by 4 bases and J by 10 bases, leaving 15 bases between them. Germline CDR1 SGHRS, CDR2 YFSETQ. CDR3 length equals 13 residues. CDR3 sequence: CASSQIASGEQFF. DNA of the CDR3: TGCGCCAGCAGCCAAATAGCGTCCGGGGAGCAGTTCTTC.

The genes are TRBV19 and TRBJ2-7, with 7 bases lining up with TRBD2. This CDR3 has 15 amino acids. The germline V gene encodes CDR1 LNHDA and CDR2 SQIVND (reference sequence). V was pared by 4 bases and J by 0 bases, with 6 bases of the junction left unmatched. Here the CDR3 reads CASSRLASLSYEQYF. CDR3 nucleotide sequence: TGTGCCAGTAGTAGACTAGCTTCCCTCTCCTACGAGCAGTACTTC. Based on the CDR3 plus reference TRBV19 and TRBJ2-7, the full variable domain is DGGITQSPKYLFRKEGQNVTLSCEQNLNHDAMYWYRQDPGQGLRLIYYSQIVNDFQKGDIAEGYSVSREKKESFPLTVTSAQKNPTAFYLCASSRLASLSYEQYFGPGTRLTVT.

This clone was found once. In DNA, the CDR3 is TGCGCCAGCAGTCCCCTCGGCGCGGGGGCAAGAAATGAGCAGTTCTTC. Protein product: CASSPLGAGARNEQFF. The chain has TRBV23-1 and TRBJ2-1; D is perhaps TRBD2 (7 bases). TRBV23-1 is treated as an ORF (open reading frame) with a function not yet certain. The CDR3 extends over 16 amino acids. Trimming pared 4 bases from V and 7 bases from J, leaving 20 bases between.

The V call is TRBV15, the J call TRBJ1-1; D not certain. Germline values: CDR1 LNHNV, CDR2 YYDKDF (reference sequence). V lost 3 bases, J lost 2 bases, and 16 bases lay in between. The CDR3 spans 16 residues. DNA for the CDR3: TGTGCCACCAGCAGGGACGGAGGGTCCCTAAACACTGAAGCTTTCTTT. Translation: CATSRDGGSLNTEAFF. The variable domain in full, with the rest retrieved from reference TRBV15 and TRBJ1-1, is DAMVIQNPRYQVTQFGKPVTLSCSQTLNHNVMYWYQQKSSQAPKLLFHYYDKDFNNEADTPDNFQSRRPNTSFCFLDIRSPGLGDTAMYLCATSRDGGSLNTEAFFGQGTRLTVV.

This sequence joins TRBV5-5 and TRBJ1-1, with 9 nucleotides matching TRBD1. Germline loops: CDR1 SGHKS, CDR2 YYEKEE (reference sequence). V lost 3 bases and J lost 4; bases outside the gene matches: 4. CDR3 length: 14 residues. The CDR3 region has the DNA TGTGCCAGCAGCTCGACAGGGGGAATCACTGAAGCTTTCTTT. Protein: CASSSTGGITEAFF.

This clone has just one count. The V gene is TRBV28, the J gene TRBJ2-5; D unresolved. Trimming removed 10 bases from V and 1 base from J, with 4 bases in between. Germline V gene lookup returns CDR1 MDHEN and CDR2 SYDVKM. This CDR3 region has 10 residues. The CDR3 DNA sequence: TGTGCCACTTCCCAAGAGACCCAGTACTTC. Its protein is CATSQETQYF.

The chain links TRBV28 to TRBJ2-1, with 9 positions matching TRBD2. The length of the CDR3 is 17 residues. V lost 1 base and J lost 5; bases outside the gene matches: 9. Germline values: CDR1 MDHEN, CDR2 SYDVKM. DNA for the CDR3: TGTGCCAGCAGTTTATTTTTAGATGGCGGGGGGGACAATGAGCAGTTCTTC. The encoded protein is CASSLFLDGGGDNEQFF.

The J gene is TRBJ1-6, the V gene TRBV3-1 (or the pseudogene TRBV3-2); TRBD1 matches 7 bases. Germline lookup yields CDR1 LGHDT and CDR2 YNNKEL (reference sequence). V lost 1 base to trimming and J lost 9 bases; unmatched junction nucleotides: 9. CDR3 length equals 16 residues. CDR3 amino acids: CASSQATGRRGSPLHF. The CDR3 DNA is TGTGCCAGCAGCCAAGCGACAGGGCGTAGGGGTTCACCCCTCCACTTT.

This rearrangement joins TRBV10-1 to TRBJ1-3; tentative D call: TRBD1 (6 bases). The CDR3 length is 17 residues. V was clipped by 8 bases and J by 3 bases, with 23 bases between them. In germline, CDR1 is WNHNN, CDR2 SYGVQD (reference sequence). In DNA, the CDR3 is TGCGCCAGCCCGGAGCCGGCGCGAGTGACAGGTGGAAACACCATATATTTT. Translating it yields CASPEPARVTGGNTIYF.

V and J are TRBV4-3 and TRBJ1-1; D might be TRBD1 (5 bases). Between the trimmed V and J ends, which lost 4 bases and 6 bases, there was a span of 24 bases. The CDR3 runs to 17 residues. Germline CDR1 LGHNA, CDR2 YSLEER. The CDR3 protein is CASSREEGGGEIPEAFF. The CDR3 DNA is TGCGCCAGCAGCCGCGAAGAGGGCGGGGGGGAGATCCCTGAAGCTTTCTTT.

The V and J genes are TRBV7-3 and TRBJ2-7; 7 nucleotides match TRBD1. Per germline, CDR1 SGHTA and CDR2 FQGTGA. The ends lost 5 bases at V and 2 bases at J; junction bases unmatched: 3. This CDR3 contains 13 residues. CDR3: CASSKGQTYEQYF. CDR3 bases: TGTGCCAGCAGCAAGGGACAGACCTACGAGCAGTACTTC. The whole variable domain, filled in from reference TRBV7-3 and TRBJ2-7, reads GAGVSQTPSNKVTEKGKYVELRCDPISGHTALYWYRQSLGQGPEFLIYFQGTGAADDSGLPNDRFFAVRPEGSVSTLKIQRTERGDSAVYLCASSKGQTYEQYFGPGTRLTVT.

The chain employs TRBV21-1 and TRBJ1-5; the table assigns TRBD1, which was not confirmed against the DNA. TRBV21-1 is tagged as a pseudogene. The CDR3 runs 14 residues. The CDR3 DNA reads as TGTGCCAGTCCCCGACAGGGACACAATCAGCCCCAGCATTTT. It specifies CASPRQGHNQPQHF.

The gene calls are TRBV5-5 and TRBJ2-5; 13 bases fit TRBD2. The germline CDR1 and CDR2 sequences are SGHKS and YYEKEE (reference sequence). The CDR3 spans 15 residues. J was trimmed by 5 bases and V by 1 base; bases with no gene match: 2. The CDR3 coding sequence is TGTGCCAGCAGCTTGCTACTAGCGGGAGGGGAGACCCAGTACTTC. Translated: CASSLLLAGGETQYF.

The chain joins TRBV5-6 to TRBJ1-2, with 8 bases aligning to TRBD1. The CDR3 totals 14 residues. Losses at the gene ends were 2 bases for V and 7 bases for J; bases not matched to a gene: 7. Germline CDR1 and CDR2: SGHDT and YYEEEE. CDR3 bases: TGTGCCAGCAGCTTTGGGGCACAGGGGGGTGGCTACACCTTC. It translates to CASSFGAQGGGYTF.

The CDR3 DNA is TGTGCCAGCTCACCACGGGAGGGGCAGAATTCACCCCTCCACTTT. Translation gives CASSPREGQNSPLHF. The genes are TRBV18 and TRBJ1-6; D may be TRBD1 (5 bases). The length of the CDR3 is 15 residues. Trimming removed 1 base from V and 7 bases from J, with 11 bases in between. The V gene's germline CDR1 is KGHSH and CDR2 LQKENI.

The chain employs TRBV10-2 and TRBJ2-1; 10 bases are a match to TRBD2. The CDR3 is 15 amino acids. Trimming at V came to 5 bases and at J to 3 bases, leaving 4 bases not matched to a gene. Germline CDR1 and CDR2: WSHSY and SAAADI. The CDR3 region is CASSRTSGHYNEQFF. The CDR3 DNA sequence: TGCGCCAGCAGTAGGACTAGCGGACACTACAATGAGCAGTTCTTC.

The chain's CDR3 is CASSKGQGRYEQYF. In DNA form, the CDR3 reads TGCGCCAGCAGCAAAGGACAGGGACGCTACGAGCAGTACTTC. The rearrangement links TRBV4-3 to TRBJ2-7, with 8 nucleotides matching TRBD1. J gave up 3 bases and V 5 bases, and 6 bases lay outside the gene matches. The CDR3 extends over 14 amino acids. In germline, CDR1 is LGHNA, CDR2 YSLEER.